The clone carrying this T cell receptor beta chain appeared once. The antigen is not known. This sample was taken from a study of beta chain features in type 1 diabetes. Overall study context: Sorted cell examination encompassed 85 million to 130 million cells across all samples.

Markers CD45RO/CCR7/CD25/CD127/CD95/CD27 served to sort CD4+ naive, central memory, regulatory and stem cell-like memory cells. Every bit of the isolated RNA underwent reverse transcription, so sequencing read expressed TCRB transcripts. TCRdb's table, derived via immunoSEQ multiplex PCR, lists solely in-frame clones and lacks some. The sample has roughly 140,000 clones; around 8% are singletons. V dropped 3 bases and J dropped 4; count of bases not matched to a gene: 4. The CDR3 is 14 residues long. CDR1 GTSNPN and CDR2 SVGIG come from the germline V gene (reference sequence). General study points: Shortening of TCRB CDR3s, moderate but significant, appeared in all four CD4+ subsets of Type 1 diabetes patients. Comparison showed that naive, central memory and Treg TCRB repertoires appeared more similar among patients than among healthy donors.

The TCR sequence derives from a man aged 18 to 35 in good health. The sample was central memory CD4+ T cells from blood. The genes are TRBV30 and TRBJ1-2; 11 nucleotides match TRBD1. The CDR3 here is CAWSWTGGAYGYTF. The CDR3 nucleotides are TGTGCCTGGAGCTGGACAGGGGGCGCCTATGGCTACACCTTC. The whole variable domain, filled in from reference TRBV30 and TRBJ1-2, reads SQTIHQWPATLVQPVGSPLSLECTVEGTSNPNLYWYRQAAGRGLQLLFYSVGIGQISSEVPQNLSASRPQDRQFILSSKKLLLSDSGFYLCAWSWTGGAYGYTFGSGTRLTVV.